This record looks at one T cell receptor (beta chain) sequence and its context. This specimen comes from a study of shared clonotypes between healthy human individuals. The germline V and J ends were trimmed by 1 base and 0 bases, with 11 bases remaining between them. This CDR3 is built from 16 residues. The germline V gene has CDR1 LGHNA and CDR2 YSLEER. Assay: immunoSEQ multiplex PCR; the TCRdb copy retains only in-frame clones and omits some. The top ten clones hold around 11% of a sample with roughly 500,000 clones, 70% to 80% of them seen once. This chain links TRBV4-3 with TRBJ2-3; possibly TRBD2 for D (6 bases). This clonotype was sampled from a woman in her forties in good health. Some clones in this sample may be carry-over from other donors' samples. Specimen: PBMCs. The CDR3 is CASSQVGGASTDTQYF. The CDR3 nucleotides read TGCGCCAGCAGCCAAGTCGGCGGGGCTAGCACAGATACGCAGTATTTT.